The clone carrying this T cell receptor (beta chain) was detected only once. These data originate in a study of blood T cell repertoires in COVID-19. As for the study in general: Whether acute or convalescent, the COVID-19 samples came from the United States, Italy and Spain.

This CDR3 has 13 amino acids. Looked up from germline, CDR1 is MDHEN and CDR2 is SYDVKM. The V end was cut by 4 bases, the J end by 5 bases, with 9 bases between. In the authors' methods: Nucleated cell number was recorded as an estimate derived from reference gene primer amplification. Method: immunoSEQ multiplex PCR; TCRdb's copy keeps in-frame clones and lacks some. V and J calls and clone size are as listed in that table; D and trimming were resolved from the DNA. This table has 20,000 to 30,000 clones, around 94% appearing once. V and J are TRBV28 and TRBJ1-3; the D is unclear. The sequenced material came from peripheral blood. This sequence originates from a woman aged 45-65 years with active COVID-19. The DNA for the CDR3 is TGTGCCAGCAGTTCACGAGTCCGAAACACCATATATTTT. Translating it yields CASSSRVRNTIYF.